The 14 T cell receptor beta chains below come from one sample, sequenced in a study of blood T cell repertoires in COVID-19. The data were produced by immunoSEQ multiplex PCR, yet TCRdb's version contains in-frame clones alone and is incomplete. Of about 280,000 clones in the sample, 75% to 90% are singletons; the top ten hold 2% to 2.5%. Sequenced sample: peripheral blood. The receptors come from a woman in her 30s who had recovered from COVID-19.

This rearrangement joins TRBV18 to TRBJ1-2; TRBD1 matches at 10 bases. Germline V lookup: CDR1 KGHSH, CDR2 LQKENI. J was trimmed by 6 bases and V by 3 bases; bases with no gene match: 4. CDR3 size: 14 residues. CDR3 in DNA: TGTGCCAGCTCACCTCCCGGGACAGGGGATGGCTACACCTTC. This codes for CASSPPGTGDGYTF.

The J gene is TRBJ2-3, the V gene TRBV6-6; 12 bases line up with TRBD1. From germline, CDR1 is MNHNY and CDR2 SVGAGI (reference sequence). CDR3 size: 18 residues. V dropped 5 bases and J dropped 1; count of bases not matched to a gene: 10. The CDR3 DNA is TGTGCCAGCAGTCCGGGACAGGGGGCAATTGGGGGCACAGATACGCAGTATTTT. The encoded protein is CASSPGQGAIGGTDTQYF.

The chain uses TRBV7-3 and TRBJ2-3; maybe TRBD2 (5 bases). V was cut by 5 bases and J by 9 bases, with 21 bases left in between. Germline V gene data show CDR1 as SGHTA and CDR2 as FQGTGA. The CDR3 totals 15 residues. The CDR3 coding sequence is TGTGCCAGCAGCGTCGTCGGAGGAGCACAGATAACGCAGTATTTT. It translates to CASSVVGGAQITQYF.

V gene TRBV7-6 combines with J gene TRBJ2-3, with 9 bases identical to TRBD2. From germline, CDR1 is SGHVS and CDR2 FNYEAQ. V dropped 5 bases and J dropped 9; count of bases not matched to a gene: 6. The CDR3 is made up of 13 amino acids. The CDR3 sequence is CASSSGGSNTQYF. CDR3 sequence (DNA): TGTGCCAGCAGCAGCGGGGGGAGTAACACGCAGTATTTT.

Here the CDR3 DNA reads TGTGCCATCGAGGCCAGGGGAACGGGGGAGCAGTACTTC. Residues: CAIEARGTGEQYF. This chain uses TRBV10-3 with TRBJ2-7, with D perhaps TRBD1 (6 bases). The CDR3 consists of 13 residues. V lost 8 bases, J lost 7 bases, and 18 bases lay in between. Germline assignment: CDR1 ENHRY and CDR2 SYGVKD.

This chain connects TRBV28 to TRBJ1-2, with 8 bases lining up with TRBD1. V lost 4 bases and J lost 6; bases outside the gene matches: 7. The CDR3 is 14 amino acids. CDR1 and CDR2 (germline): MDHEN, SYDVKM. The DNA for the CDR3 is TGTGCCAGCAGTTCGCCGGGACAGGCTGATGGCTACACCTTC. This translates into CASSSPGQADGYTF.

V is TRBV7-2 and J is TRBJ1-1; D gene unclear. The V and J ends lost 5 bases and 8 bases respectively, with 12 bases between them. The CDR3 runs to 12 residues. Germline V gives CDR1 SGHTA, CDR2 FQGNSA. CDR3 DNA: TGTGCCAGCAGCCCAGGCAGAGGGGAAGCTTTCTTT. Translation: CASSPGRGEAFF.

V is TRBV7-2 and J is TRBJ2-1; 9 nucleotides align to TRBD2. This CDR3 has 17 residues. Germline assignment: CDR1 SGHTA and CDR2 FQGNSA. Trimming at V came to 5 bases and at J to 4 bases, leaving 12 bases not matched to a gene. The CDR3 is CASSITVTSGIYNEQFF. CDR3 coding DNA: TGTGCCAGCAGCATCACGGTGACTAGCGGAATATACAATGAGCAGTTCTTC.

This clone was seen a handful of times. The V gene is TRBV6-6, the J gene TRBJ1-2; TRBD1 matches 8 bases. V lost 7 bases and J lost 4; bases outside the gene matches: 14. The CDR3 extends over 16 amino acids. Looked up from germline, CDR1 is MNHNY and CDR2 is SVGAGI (reference sequence). CDR3 amino acids: CASNSKGDRLFYGYTF. DNA for the CDR3: TGTGCCAGCAACTCTAAGGGGGACAGGCTCTTCTATGGCTACACCTTC.

This clone showed up just once. The chain combines TRBV19 with TRBJ1-1; D remains unclear. Trimming took 5 bases from V and 6 from J, leaving 16 bases between them. CDR1 is LNHDA, CDR2 SQIVND, per germline (reference sequence). The CDR3 is 14 residues long. This CDR3 is CASSERGRGPEAFF. CDR3 nucleotide sequence: TGTGCCAGTAGTGAGCGGGGTCGGGGTCCTGAAGCTTTCTTT. The full variable domain, with the rest looked up from reference TRBV19 and TRBJ1-1, is DGGITQSPKYLFRKEGQNVTLSCEQNLNHDAMYWYRQDPGQGLRLIYYSQIVNDFQKGDIAEGYSVSREKKESFPLTVTSAQKNPTAFYLCASSERGRGPEAFFGQGTRLTVV.

The chain joins TRBV13 to TRBJ2-3, with 8 bases matching TRBD1. The CDR3 length is 14 residues. Germline lookup yields CDR1 PRHDT and CDR2 FYEKMQ (reference sequence). V was pared by 1 base and J by 4 bases, with 1 base of the junction left unmatched. The CDR3 sequence: CASSLDRGADTQYF. The CDR3 region has the DNA TGTGCCAGCAGCTTAGACAGGGGGGCAGATACGCAGTATTTT.

In its sample, this clone was seen once. The V gene is TRBV28, the J gene TRBJ2-5; perhaps TRBD1 as D (7 bases). The CDR3 is made up of 14 amino acids. Germline V gene sequence: CDR1 MDHEN, CDR2 SYDVKM. Trimming shortened V by 10 bases and J by 5 bases, and 20 bases separated the two germline ends. The CDR3 bases are TGTGCCACCACAGAGCCGACAGGGAGGGAGACCCAGTACTTC. As protein: CATTEPTGRETQYF.

The rearrangement links TRBV20-1 to TRBJ2-7; D is perhaps TRBD2 (7 bases). The length of the CDR3 is 11 residues. Trimming pared 4 bases from V and 6 bases from J, leaving 10 bases between. Germline V CDR1 and CDR2: DFQATT, SNEGSKA (reference sequence). CDR3 coding DNA: TGCAGTGCTAACGGGGGGCGCGAGCAGTACTTC. It codes for CSANGGREQYF.

The DNA for the CDR3 is TGTGCCAGCAGCTCAAGACCGGGAAGCTCTGGAAACACCATATATTTT. It translates to CASSSRPGSSGNTIYF. The J gene is TRBJ1-3, the V gene TRBV7-2; no reliable D call. This CDR3 is built from 16 residues. Germline CDR1 and CDR2: SGHTA and FQGNSA. Deletions cut 4 bases from V and 0 bases from J, with 13 bases between.